Listed here is a single TCR beta chain. The data are from a study of blood T cell repertoires in COVID-19. Per the germline V gene, CDR1 is SGHVS and CDR2 is FQNEAQ. The CDR3 is 14 amino acids. Between the trimmed V and J ends, which lost 3 bases and 2 bases, there was a span of 11 bases. The data were produced by immunoSEQ multiplex PCR, yet TCRdb's version contains in-frame clones alone and is incomplete. This table has some 400,000 clones, around 91% appearing once. The clonotype comes from a man aged 30 to 45 who had recovered from COVID-19. This chain links TRBV7-8 with TRBJ2-7, with D possibly TRBD2 on 6 matching bases. What was sequenced was PBMCs or T cells enriched from blood (not recorded which). CDR3 amino acids: CASSLSREAYEQYF. DNA for the CDR3: TGTGCCAGCAGCTTGAGCAGGGAGGCCTACGAGCAGTACTTC.